The clone carrying this T cell receptor (beta chain) was seen more than once but under ten times. Its antigen is not identified. The isolated RNA, all of it, was reverse transcribed, so expressed TCRB transcripts were what got sequenced. Profiling relied on immunoSEQ multiplex PCR, and the TCRdb table lists in-frame clones only, not all of them. The profile covers approximately 250,000 clones, with 16% appearing a single time and about 0.092% taken by the ten largest. These data come from a study of beta chain features in type 1 diabetes. Study findings and constraints: Researchers report that Type 1 diabetes patients had moderately but significantly shorter TCRB CDR3s across all four CD4+ subsets. Equally in patients and controls, shorter templates might have been favored by PCR.

The TCR sequence derives from a man younger than 40 with type 1 diabetes. Sequenced: naive CD4+ T cells from blood.

The CDR3 region has the DNA TGCGCCAGCAGAGGGGACAGGGGTAATGAGCAGTTCTTC. Translation gives CASRGDRGNEQFF. V gene TRBV5-1 combines with J gene TRBJ2-1; 10 nucleotides agree with TRBD1. Germline V CDR1 and CDR2: SGHRS, YFSETQ. The CDR3 runs to 13 residues. V shed 5 bases and J 7 bases; nucleotides not matched to a gene: 3.